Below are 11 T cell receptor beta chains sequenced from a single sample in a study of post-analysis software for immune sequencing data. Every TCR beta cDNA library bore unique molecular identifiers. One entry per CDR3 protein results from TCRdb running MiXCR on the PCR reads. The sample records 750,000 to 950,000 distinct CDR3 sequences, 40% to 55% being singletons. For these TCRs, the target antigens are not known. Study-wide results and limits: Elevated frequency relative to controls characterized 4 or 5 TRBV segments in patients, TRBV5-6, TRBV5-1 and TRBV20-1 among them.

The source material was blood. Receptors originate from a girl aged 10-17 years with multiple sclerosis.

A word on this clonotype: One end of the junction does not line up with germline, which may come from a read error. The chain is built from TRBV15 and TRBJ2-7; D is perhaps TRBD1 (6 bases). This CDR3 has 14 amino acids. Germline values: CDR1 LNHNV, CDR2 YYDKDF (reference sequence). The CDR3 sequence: CAASRRTDTYEQYF. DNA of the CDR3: TGTGCCGCCAGCAGACGGACAGATACCTACGAGCAGTACTTC.

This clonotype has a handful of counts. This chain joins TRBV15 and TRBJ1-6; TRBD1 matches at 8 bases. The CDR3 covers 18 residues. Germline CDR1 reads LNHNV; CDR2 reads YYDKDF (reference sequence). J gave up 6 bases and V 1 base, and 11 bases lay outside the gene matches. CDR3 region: CATSRGTGPSTFNSPLHF. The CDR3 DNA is TGTGCCACCAGCAGAGGGACAGGGCCCTCAACCTTTAATTCACCCCTCCACTTT.

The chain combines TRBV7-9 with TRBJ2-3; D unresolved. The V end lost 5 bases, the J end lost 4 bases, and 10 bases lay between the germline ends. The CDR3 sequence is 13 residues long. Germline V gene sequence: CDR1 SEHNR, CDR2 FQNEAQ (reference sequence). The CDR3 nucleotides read TGTGCCAGCAGCGGCCCGGCGGCAGATACGCAGTATTTT. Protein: CASSGPAADTQYF.

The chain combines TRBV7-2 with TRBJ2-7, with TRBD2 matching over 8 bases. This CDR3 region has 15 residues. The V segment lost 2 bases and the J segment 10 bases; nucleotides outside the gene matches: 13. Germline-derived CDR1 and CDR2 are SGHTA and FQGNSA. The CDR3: CASSLTPGGLEIQYF. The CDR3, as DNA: TGTGCCAGCAGCTTAACTCCGGGAGGGTTGGAGATCCAGTACTTC.

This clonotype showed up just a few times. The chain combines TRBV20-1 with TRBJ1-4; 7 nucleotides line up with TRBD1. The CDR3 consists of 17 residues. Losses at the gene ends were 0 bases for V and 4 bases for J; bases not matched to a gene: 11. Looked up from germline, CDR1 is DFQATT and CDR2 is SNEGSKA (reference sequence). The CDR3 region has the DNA TGCAGTGCTAGAGAGGCAAGACAGGGAAGGAATAATGAAAAACTGTTTTTT. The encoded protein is CSAREARQGRNNEKLFF.

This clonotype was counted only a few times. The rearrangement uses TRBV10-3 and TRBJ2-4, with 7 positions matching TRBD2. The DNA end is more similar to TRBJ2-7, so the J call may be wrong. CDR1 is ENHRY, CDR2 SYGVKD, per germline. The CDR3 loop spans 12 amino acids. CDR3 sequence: CATGTTLSEQYF. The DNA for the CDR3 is TGTGCCACCGGGACTACACTTTCCGAGCAGTACTTC.

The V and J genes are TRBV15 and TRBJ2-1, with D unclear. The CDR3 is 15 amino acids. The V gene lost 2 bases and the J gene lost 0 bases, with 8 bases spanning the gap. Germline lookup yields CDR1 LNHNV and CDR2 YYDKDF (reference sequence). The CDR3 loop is CATSRSGSSYNEQFF. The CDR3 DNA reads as TGTGCCACCAGCAGATCCGGAAGCTCCTACAATGAGCAGTTCTTC.

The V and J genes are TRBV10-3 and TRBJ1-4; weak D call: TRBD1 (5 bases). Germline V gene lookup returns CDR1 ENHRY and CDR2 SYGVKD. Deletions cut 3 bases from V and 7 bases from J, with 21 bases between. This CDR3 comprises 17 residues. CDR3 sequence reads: CAISDDRDGAPTEKLFF. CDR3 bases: TGTGCCATCAGTGATGACCGGGACGGCGCGCCGACTGAAAAACTGTTTTTT.

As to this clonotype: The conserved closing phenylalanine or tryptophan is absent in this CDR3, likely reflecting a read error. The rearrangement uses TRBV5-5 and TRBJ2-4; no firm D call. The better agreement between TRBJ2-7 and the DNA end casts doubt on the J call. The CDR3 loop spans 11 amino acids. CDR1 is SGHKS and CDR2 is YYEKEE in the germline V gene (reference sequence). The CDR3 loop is CASSEYYEQYC. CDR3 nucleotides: TGTGCCAGCTCCGAATACTACGAGCAGTACTGC.

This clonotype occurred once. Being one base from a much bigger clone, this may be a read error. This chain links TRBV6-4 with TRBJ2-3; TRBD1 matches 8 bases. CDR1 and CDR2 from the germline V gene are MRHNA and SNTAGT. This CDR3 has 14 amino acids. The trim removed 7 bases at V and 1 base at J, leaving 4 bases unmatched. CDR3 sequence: CASNETGGTDTQYF. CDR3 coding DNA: TGTGCCAGCAATGAGACAGGGGGCACAGATACGCAGTATTTT.

CDR3 loop: CASSNQTGRTEAFF. The CDR3 DNA is TGTGCCAGCAGCAATCAAACAGGGCGAACTGAAGCTTTCTTT. This chain joins TRBV7-8 and TRBJ1-1; a weak D match, TRBD1 (6 bases). The germline V and J ends were trimmed by 5 bases and 5 bases, with 15 bases remaining between them. This CDR3 region has 14 residues. Germline lookup yields CDR1 SGHVS and CDR2 FQNEAQ.